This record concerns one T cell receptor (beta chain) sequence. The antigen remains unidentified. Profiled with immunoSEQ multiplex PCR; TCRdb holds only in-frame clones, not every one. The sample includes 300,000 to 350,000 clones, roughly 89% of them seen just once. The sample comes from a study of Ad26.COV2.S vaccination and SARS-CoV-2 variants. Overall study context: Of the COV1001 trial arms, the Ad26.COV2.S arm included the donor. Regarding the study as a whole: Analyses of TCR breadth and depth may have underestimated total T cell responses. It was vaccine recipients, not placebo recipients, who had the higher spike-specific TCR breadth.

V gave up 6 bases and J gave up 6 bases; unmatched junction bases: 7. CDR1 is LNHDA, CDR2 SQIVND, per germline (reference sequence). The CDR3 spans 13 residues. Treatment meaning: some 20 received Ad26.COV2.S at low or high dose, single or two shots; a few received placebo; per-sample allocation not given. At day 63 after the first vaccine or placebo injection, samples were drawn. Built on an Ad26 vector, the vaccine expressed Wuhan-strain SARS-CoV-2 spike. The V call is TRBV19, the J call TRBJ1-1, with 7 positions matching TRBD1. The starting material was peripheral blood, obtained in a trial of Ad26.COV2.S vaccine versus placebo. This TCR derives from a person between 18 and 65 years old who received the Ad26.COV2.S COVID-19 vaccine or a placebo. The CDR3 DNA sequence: TGTGCCAGTAGGATAATAGGGGGCTCTGAAGCTTTCTTT. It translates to CASRIIGGSEAFF.